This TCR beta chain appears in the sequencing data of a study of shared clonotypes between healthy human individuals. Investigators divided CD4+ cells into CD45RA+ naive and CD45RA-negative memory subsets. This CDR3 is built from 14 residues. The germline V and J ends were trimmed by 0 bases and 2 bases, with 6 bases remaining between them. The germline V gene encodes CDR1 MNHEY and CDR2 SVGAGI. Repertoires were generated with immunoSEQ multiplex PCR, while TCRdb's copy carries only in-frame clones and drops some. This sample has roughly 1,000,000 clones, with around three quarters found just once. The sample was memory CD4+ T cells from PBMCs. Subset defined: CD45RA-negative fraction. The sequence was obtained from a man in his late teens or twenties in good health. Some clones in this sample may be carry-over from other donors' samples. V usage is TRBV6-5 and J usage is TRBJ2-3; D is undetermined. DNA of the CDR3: TGTGCCAGCAGTTACTCGACCTTCACAGATACGCAGTATTTT. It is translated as CASSYSTFTDTQYF.